These T cell receptor beta chains were read from a single sample in a study of blood T cells in healthy people across ages. Each CDR3 protein gets one entry after TCRdb re-called the 5' RACE reads with MiXCR. In the table there are around 970,000 distinct CDR3 sequences, roughly 47% of which are singletons. The sample was blood. These receptors came from a woman aged 60 to 75 in good health. Both conserved end residues are part of each CDR3. D genes are given only for firm matches. For some rows the clone size is stated as once, few or many, or as a class when expanded; others skip it.

CASPSLAGVWETQYF TGTGCCAGCCCGTCCCTGGCGGGAGTTTGGGAGACCCAGTACTTC few TRBJ2-5 TRBV21-1 -
CASSSPRASGILNNEQFF TGTGCCAGCAGCTCCCCTAGGGCTAGCGGGATCCTTAACAATGAGCAGTTCTTC - TRBJ2-1 TRBV7-6 TRBD2
CASSLAFGVYEQYF TGTGCCAGCAGCTTGGCCTTTGGGGTCTACGAGCAGTACTTC - TRBJ2-7 TRBV5-5 -
CASSLVFGSTDTQYF TGTGCCAGCAGCTTAGTTTTCGGATCCACAGATACGCAGTATTTT - TRBJ2-3 TRBV7-2 -
CASKQHEAGELFF TGTGCCAGCAAACAACATGAGGCCGGGGAGCTGTTTTTT - TRBJ2-2 TRBV12-3/TRBV12-4 -
CASSSASEGAKNIQYF TGTGCCAGCAGCTCCGCTAGCGAGGGGGCCAAAAACATTCAGTACTTC - TRBJ2-4 TRBV9 -
CASSYKPTSGNYNEQFF TGCGCCAGCAGCTACAAACCGACTAGCGGGAACTACAATGAGCAGTTCTTC - TRBJ2-1 TRBV5-1 TRBD2
CSARGVDNQPQHF TGCAGTGCTAGAGGGGTGGACAATCAGCCCCAGCATTTT - TRBJ1-5 TRBV20-1 -
CSVESLRVDKDGYTF TGCAGCGTTGAATCCTTACGGGTAGATAAGGATGGCTACACCTTC few TRBJ1-2 TRBV29-1 -
CASSQLDLRTDTQYF TGTGCCAGCAGCCAACTGGATCTTCGCACAGATACGCAGTATTTT - TRBJ2-3 TRBV4-2 -
CAWSLLGDTEAFF TGTGCCTGGAGTCTTCTAGGGGACACTGAAGCTTTCTTT - TRBJ1-1 TRBV30 -
CASSETGGKAFF TGTGCCAGCAGTGAGACAGGGGGAAAAGCTTTCTTT once TRBJ1-1 TRBV6-1 TRBD1
CASSLAGRFSSYNEQFF TGTGCCAGCAGCTTGGCGGGCAGGTTCAGCTCCTACAATGAGCAGTTCTTC - TRBJ2-1 TRBV5-5 -
CSVGSPGLETQYF TGCAGCGTTGGCTCGCCAGGGCTCGAGACCCAGTACTTC many TRBJ2-5 TRBV29-1 -
CASSQEGTQYF TGTGCCAGCAGCCAGGAGGGGACCCAGTACTTC few TRBJ2-5 TRBV4-2 -
CASSQGRTAYGYTF TGCGCCAGCAGCCAAGGCCGGACAGCCTATGGCTACACCTTC - TRBJ1-2 TRBV4-3 -
CASSSFTHTDTQYF TGTGCCAGCAGCTCGTTCACACACACAGATACGCAGTATTTT - TRBJ2-3 TRBV7-2 -
CASSRPARQGRSGANVLTF TGCGCCAGCAGCCGTCCTGCGAGGCAGGGGCGCTCTGGGGCCAACGTCCTGACTTTC few TRBJ2-6 TRBV4-1 -
CASSQVSLAGKTYEQYF TGTGCCAGCAGCCAAGTTTCGCTAGCGGGGAAAACCTACGAGCAGTACTTC few TRBJ2-7 TRBV4-2 TRBD2
CASSSSMEGEQYF TGTGCCAGCAGCTCATCTATGGAAGGCGAGCAGTACTTC - TRBJ2-7 TRBV7-9 -
CASSGLAGREETQYF TGTGCCAGCAGTGGACTAGCGGGGAGGGAAGAGACCCAGTACTTC - TRBJ2-5 TRBV27 TRBD2
CASSPGWVGDTDTQYF TGTGCCAGCAGCCCGGGGTGGGTCGGGGATACAGATACGCAGTATTTT - TRBJ2-3 TRBV7-2 -
CASSRDPSGNQPQHF TGTGCCAGCAGCCGGGACCCCTCCGGCAATCAGCCCCAGCATTTT few TRBJ1-5 TRBV5-6 -
CSASRAEYEQYF TGCAGTGCTAGCCGAGCTGAGTACGAGCAGTACTTC - TRBJ2-7 TRBV20-1 -
CASSQEGLAGANEQFF TGCGCCAGCAGCCAAGAGGGGCTAGCGGGAGCAAATGAGCAGTTCTTC - TRBJ2-1 TRBV4-1 TRBD2
CASSLESSGPYEQYF TGTGCCAGCAGCTTAGAGTCTAGCGGTCCCTACGAGCAGTACTTC few TRBJ2-7 TRBV7-8 TRBD2
CSARQGSYNEQFF TGCAGCGCCAGACAGGGTTCCTACAATGAGCAGTTCTTC few TRBJ2-1 TRBV29-1 TRBD1
CSAKRASGSRDTQYF TGCAGTGCTAAACGGGCTAGCGGGAGCAGAGATACGCAGTATTTT - TRBJ2-3 TRBV20-1 TRBD2
CTSTRTGVIDGYTF TGTACCAGCACTAGGACAGGGGTTATTGATGGCTACACCTTC - TRBJ1-2 TRBV25-1 TRBD1
CSAPAAGSVYNEQFF TGCAGTGCTCCGGCGGCCGGGAGCGTTTACAATGAGCAGTTCTTC - TRBJ2-1 TRBV20-1 -
CATSDVAGVGDTQYF TGTGCCACCAGTGATGTAGCGGGAGTAGGAGATACGCAGTATTTT few TRBJ2-3 TRBV24-1 TRBD2
CSAQGSGGHSDEQYF TGCAGTGCCCAAGGGAGTGGGGGTCATTCTGACGAGCAGTACTTC - TRBJ2-7 TRBV20-1 -
CSVVRGADTQYF TGCAGCGTTGTTCGGGGAGCAGATACGCAGTATTTT few TRBJ2-3 TRBV29-1 -
CASSLGGQGRSYEQYF TGTGCCAGCAGCCTTGGAGGACAGGGGAGGTCCTACGAGCAGTACTTC - TRBJ2-7 TRBV7-9 TRBD1
CASSQEFVAQGNYEQYF TGCGCCAGCAGCCAAGAGTTCGTCGCGCAGGGAAACTACGAGCAGTACTTC - TRBJ2-7 TRBV4-3 -
CAGSPSRQGNQPQHF TGCGCCGGCAGCCCATCTAGACAAGGCAATCAGCCCCAGCATTTT - TRBJ1-5 TRBV4-3 -
CSVEGRTGFYNEQFF TGCAGCGTTGAAGGCCGGACAGGTTTCTACAATGAGCAGTTCTTC few TRBJ2-1 TRBV29-1 TRBD1
CASSYHPRGSGRAETQYF TGTGCCAGCAGCTACCATCCCCGCGGTAGCGGGAGGGCGGAGACCCAGTACTTC few TRBJ2-5 TRBV7-9 TRBD2
CSTVRDPNYGYTF TGCAGTACTGTACGGGACCCTAACTATGGCTACACCTTC - TRBJ1-2 TRBV20-1 -
CATRPGLLEEQYF TGTGCCACCCGCCCGGGCCTACTAGAAGAGCAGTACTTC - TRBJ2-7 TRBV2 -
CASSSFRDIATDTQYF TGTGCCAGCAGCTCCTTCCGGGACATAGCCACAGATACGCAGTATTTT - TRBJ2-3 TRBV7-9 -
CASSLLRENEKLFF TGTGCCAGCAGTTTACTGCGCGAGAATGAAAAACTGTTTTTT once TRBJ1-4 TRBV28 -
CASSLDRTSADTQYF TGTGCCAGCAGCTTAGATCGGACTAGCGCAGATACGCAGTATTTT few TRBJ2-3 TRBV7-2 TRBD2
CASSQDSGYDEQYF TGCGCCAGCAGCCAAGATTCAGGGTACGACGAGCAGTACTTC - TRBJ2-7 TRBV4-1 -
CSVAWGTQYF TGCAGCGTTGCCTGGGGGACCCAGTACTTC few TRBJ2-5 TRBV29-1 -
CATSPEPGRITDTQYF TGTGCCACCAGCCCAGAACCGGGACGGATCACAGATACGCAGTATTTT - TRBJ2-3 TRBV15 -
CAIARQVSETQYF TGTGCCATCGCCCGACAGGTATCAGAGACCCAGTACTTC - TRBJ2-5 TRBV10-3 -
CASSYGVATNEKLFF TGTGCCAGCAGCTACGGTGTTGCAACTAATGAAAAACTGTTTTTT - TRBJ1-4 TRBV9 -
CASLLKGSGANVLTF TGTGCCAGCCTGTTAAAGGGTTCTGGGGCCAACGTCCTGACTTTC few TRBJ2-6 TRBV6-1 -
CASSFLRDTPQETQYF TGTGCCAGCAGCTTCCTCCGGGACACTCCCCAAGAGACCCAGTACTTC - TRBJ2-5 TRBV7-9 -